Listed below are T cell receptor beta chains from one sample, sequenced in a study of cytomegalovirus exposure and HLA in healthy donors. Produced via immunoSEQ multiplex PCR; TCRdb's table is partial and in-frame only. The sample yields approximately 220,000 clones, 60% to 85% seen once. Source material: PBMCs. Receptor source: a man aged 35 to 55 in good health and CMV-seronegative. Each CDR3 is given with its conserved first and last residue. Fields, in order: D gene, V gene, clone size, J gene, CDR3 protein, CDR3 DNA. The D gene is left open where the match is weak. Only part of the rows carry a size: once, few, many, or a class if the clone is expanded.

>TRBD1|TRBV19|NA|TRBJ1-5
CASSQDRDNQPQHF
TGTGCCAGTAGTCAAGACAGGGACAATCAGCCCCAGCATTTT
>NA|TRBV15|NA|TRBJ2-4
CATSRDRSLAKNIQYF
TGTGCCACCAGCAGAGATAGAAGTTTAGCCAAAAACATTCAGTACTTC
>NA|TRBV7-9|NA|TRBJ2-3
CASSPPGGLPNSNTDTQYF
TGTGCCAGCAGCCCTCCCGGAGGGCTACCGAATTCAAACACAGATACGCAGTATTTT
>NA|TRBV9|NA|TRBJ2-3
CASSIQGVTDTQYF
TGTGCCAGCAGCATACAGGGAGTCACAGATACGCAGTATTTT
>TRBD2|TRBV5-4|NA|TRBJ2-5
CASSLRSGGEETQYF
TGTGCCAGCAGCCTCCGAAGCGGGGGAGAAGAGACCCAGTACTTC
>TRBD1|TRBV7-8|few|TRBJ1-2
CASSSNRGGYGYTF
TGTGCCAGCAGCTCTAACAGGGGAGGCTATGGCTACACCTTC
>NA|TRBV5-1|few|TRBJ1-1
CASSLVAGEVEAFF
TGCGCCAGCAGCTTGGTGGCAGGGGAAGTTGAAGCTTTCTTT
>TRBD1|TRBV5-5|NA|TRBJ2-7
CASSSPGQGPYEQYF
TGTGCCAGCAGCTCCCCGGGACAGGGGCCTTACGAGCAGTACTTC
>NA|TRBV19|NA|TRBJ2-7
CASSITPGEGYEQYF
TGTGCCAGTAGTATTACCCCAGGGGAGGGGTACGAGCAGTACTTC
>TRBD1|TRBV25-1|NA|TRBJ1-1
CASSEDRGRTEAFF
TGTGCCAGCAGTGAAGACAGGGGGCGTACTGAAGCTTTCTTT
>NA|TRBV21-1|NA|TRBJ1-5
CASSNWGTGGNQPQHF
TGTGCCAGCAGCAATTGGGGGACAGGGGGTAATCAGCCCCAGCATTTT
>TRBD2|TRBV4-3|NA|TRBJ2-3
CASSPGTSGGILLDF
TGCGCCAGCAGCCCCGGGACTAGCGGGGGGATACTCTTGGATTTT
>TRBD1|TRBV4-3|NA|TRBJ2-3
CASSGTGDFTDTQYF
TGCGCCAGCAGCGGGACAGGGGACTTCACAGATACGCAGTATTTT
>NA|TRBV11-2|NA|TRBJ1-2
CASSPTPRTF
TGTGCCAGCAGCCCAACACCGCGGACCTTC
>NA|TRBV4-2|NA|TRBJ1-5
CASSQGGVNQPQHF
TGTGCCAGCAGCCAAGGGGGCGTTAATCAGCCCCAGCATTTT
>NA|TRBV9|NA|TRBJ2-7
CASSAGTSEQYF
TGTGCCAGCAGCGCCGGGACTTCCGAGCAGTACTTC
>NA|TRBV6-1|once|TRBJ1-6
CASRGAGGNSPLHF
TGTGCCAGCAGGGGGGCGGGTGGTAATTCACCCCTCCACTTT
>TRBD2|TRBV5-5|NA|TRBJ2-4
CASSLEGGGAKNIQYF
TGTGCCAGCAGCTTGGAAGGCGGGGGGGCCAAAAACATTCAGTACTTC
>NA|TRBV16|NA|TRBJ1-2
CASSPAGAGVYYGYTF
TGTGCCAGCAGCCCCGCGGGAGCGGGCGTTTACTATGGCTACACCTTC
>TRBD1|TRBV5-1|NA|TRBJ2-7
CASSFTGGEQYF
TGCGCCAGCAGCTTCACAGGGGGCGAGCAGTACTTC
>TRBD2|TRBV7-9|once|TRBJ2-5
CASSLGLAGSQETQYF
TGTGCCAGCAGCTTGGGACTAGCGGGCTCCCAAGAGACCCAGTACTTC
>TRBD2|TRBV10-3|NA|TRBJ2-3
CAISEGLAGGPNTQYF
TGTGCCATCAGTGAGGGACTAGCGGGAGGGCCGAATACGCAGTATTTT
>TRBD2|TRBV5-1|NA|TRBJ2-5
CASSLVASSGGERETQYF
TGCGCCAGCAGCTTGGTAGCGTCTAGCGGGGGGGAGAGAGAGACCCAGTACTTC
>NA|TRBV10-3|once|TRBJ2-3
CAITEDRTTDTQYF
TGTGCCATCACCGAGGACAGAACCACAGATACGCAGTATTTT
>NA|TRBV4-3|NA|TRBJ1-6
CASSQEALIRGSPLHF
TGCGCCAGCAGCCAAGAGGCCCTCATTCGGGGTTCACCCCTCCACTTT
>TRBD2|TRBV5-1|few|TRBJ2-2
CASSLTSGENTGELFF
TGCGCCAGCAGTTTGACTAGCGGAGAGAACACCGGGGAGCTGTTTTTT
>NA|TRBV5-5|NA|TRBJ1-3
CASSLVGAPGNTIYF
TGTGCCAGCAGCTTGGTGGGGGCGCCGGGAAACACCATATATTTT
>NA|TRBV5-6|NA|TRBJ2-2
CASWGGAYANTGELFF
TGTGCCAGCTGGGGAGGAGCATACGCGAACACCGGGGAGCTGTTTTTT
>TRBD2|TRBV5-4|NA|TRBJ2-3
CASSLGSASGRNTQYF
TGTGCCAGCAGCTTGGGTTCGGCTAGCGGGCGAAATACGCAGTATTTT
>NA|TRBV13|NA|TRBJ2-1
CASSSNYQTESNEQFF
TGTGCCAGCAGCTCCAACTATCAGACGGAATCTAATGAGCAGTTCTTC
>NA|TRBV5-4|NA|TRBJ1-1
CASSRMGGINTEAFF
TGTGCCAGCAGCCGTATGGGGGGTATCAACACTGAAGCTTTCTTT
>NA|TRBV4-3|NA|TRBJ1-2
CASSQETGYGYTF
TGCGCCAGCAGCCAAGAGACAGGCTATGGCTACACCTTC
>NA|TRBV19|NA|TRBJ2-7
CATADSQTYEQYF
TGTGCCACTGCGGACAGCCAAACCTACGAGCAGTACTTC
>NA|TRBV9|once|TRBJ2-7
CASSAHPQGRVYEQYF
TGTGCCAGCAGCGCCCACCCCCAGGGGAGAGTGTACGAGCAGTACTTC
>TRBD2|TRBV6-6|NA|TRBJ2-1
CASVSGGYNEQFF
TGTGCCAGCGTTAGCGGGGGCTACAATGAGCAGTTCTTC
>TRBD1|TRBV9|NA|TRBJ2-2
CASSVGTGGPGELFF
TGTGCCAGCAGCGTCGGGACAGGGGGGCCCGGGGAGCTGTTTTTT
>TRBD1|TRBV5-1|NA|TRBJ1-5
CASSLEGQGQPQHF
TGCGCCAGCAGCTTGGAGGGACAGGGCCAGCCCCAGCATTTT